This TCR beta chain emerged from a study of PD-1 blockade in classical Hodgkin lymphoma. The repertoire was sequenced with immunoSEQ multiplex PCR; TCRdb's copy has only in-frame clones and lacks some. In the table there are some 13,000 clones, more than 85% of which are singletons. The patients all showed relapse after autologous stem cell transplantation, while their brentuximab vedotin exposure varied. The TCR was taken from a human donor with classical Hodgkin lymphoma. Source: peripheral blood mononuclear cells (PBMCs), taken at baseline.

The CDR3 region has the DNA TGTGCCAGCACCCGAAGATACAATGAGCAGTTCTTC. This sequence encodes CASTRRYNEQFF. The chain couples TRBV28 to TRBJ2-1; no definite D call. The ends were cut back, 7 bases at V and 4 bases at J, with 8 bases in the middle. The CDR3 runs 12 residues. Germline V lookup: CDR1 MDHEN, CDR2 SYDVKM.